This entry lists 13 T cell receptor beta chains sequenced from one sample in a study of Ad26.COV2.S vaccination and SARS-CoV-2 variants. Regarding treatment: some 20 received Ad26.COV2.S at low or high dose, single or two shots; 5 received placebo; per-sample allocation not given. Samples analyzed were those drawn on day 63 after the first vaccine or placebo injection. TCRdb keeps only in-frame clones here, not all; method: immunoSEQ multiplex PCR. This table has hundreds of thousands of clones, around 87% appearing once. Source: peripheral blood, taken in a trial of Ad26.COV2.S vaccine versus placebo. These receptor sequences come from a person between 18 and 60 years old who received the Ad26.COV2.S COVID-19 vaccine or a placebo.

This chain connects TRBV18 to TRBJ2-5; D gene uncertain. Trimming took 2 bases from V and 5 from J, leaving 12 bases between them. CDR1 is KGHSH, CDR2 LQKENI, per germline. This CDR3 is built from 14 residues. The CDR3 DNA reads TGTGCCAGCTCACCAAGAACGGTGGGGGAGACCCAGTACTTC. This codes for CASSPRTVGETQYF.

The genes are TRBV12-5 and TRBJ1-1; D unclear. In germline, CDR1 is LGHNT, CDR2 FRNRAP. The CDR3 loop spans 15 amino acids. Trimming pared 2 bases from V and 3 bases from J, leaving 13 bases between. CDR3 region: CASGLIFGSHTEAFF. The DNA of the CDR3 is TGTGCTAGTGGTTTGATTTTCGGCTCACACACTGAAGCTTTCTTT.

This rearrangement joins TRBV5-1 to TRBJ2-7; 10 bases are a match to TRBD2. Germline V gene data show CDR1 as SGHRS and CDR2 as YFSETQ. The CDR3 has 17 amino acids. V shed 0 bases and J 0 bases; nucleotides not matched to a gene: 6. The CDR3 here is CASSLAGTSVSSYEQYF. The CDR3 DNA reads as TGCGCCAGCAGCTTGGCCGGGACTAGCGTCAGCTCCTACGAGCAGTACTTC. The full variable domain, with the rest looked up from reference TRBV5-1 and TRBJ2-7, is KAGVTQTPRYLIKTRGQQVTLSCSPISGHRSVSWYQQTPGQGLQFLFEYFSETQRNKGNFPGRFSGRQFSNSRSEMNVSTLELGDSALYLCASSLAGTSVSSYEQYFGPGTRLTVT.

The rearrangement joins TRBV6-5 to TRBJ1-2; weak D call: TRBD1 (5 bases). There are 15 residues in the CDR3. V lost 6 bases and J lost 0, with 14 bases in between. The V gene's germline CDR1 is MNHEY and CDR2 SVGAGI. The CDR3 spells CASRGQGTPNYGYTF. As DNA, the CDR3 is TGTGCCAGCAGAGGGCAGGGTACCCCTAACTATGGCTACACCTTC.

The chain uses TRBV7-9 and TRBJ1-1; D ambiguous. Germline V gene sequence: CDR1 SEHNR, CDR2 FQNEAQ (reference sequence). V was clipped by 5 bases and J by 6 bases, with 13 bases between them. This CDR3 region has 13 residues. The CDR3 spells CASSPPGIPEAFF. The DNA for the CDR3 is TGTGCCAGCAGCCCCCCGGGAATTCCTGAAGCTTTCTTT.

The chain carries TRBV9 and TRBJ2-1; 10 nucleotides agree with TRBD2. This CDR3 comprises 15 residues. With V trimmed by 3 bases and J by 3 bases, 3 bases remained unmatched. Germline V gene data show CDR1 as SGDLS and CDR2 as YYNGEE. Here the CDR3 reads CASSARLAGYNEQFF. The CDR3 coding sequence is TGTGCCAGCAGCGCCCGACTAGCGGGCTACAATGAGCAGTTCTTC.

The chain is built from TRBV25-1 and TRBJ1-2; D possibly corresponds to TRBD1 (5 bases). The CDR3 loop spans 15 amino acids. Germline CDR1 and CDR2: MGHDK and SYGVNS. V was shortened by 5 bases and J by 7 bases, with 20 bases between the two germline ends. The CDR3 here is CASSSGDSPGGGYTF. The DNA for the CDR3 is TGTGCCAGCAGTTCCGGGGACTCGCCCGGGGGTGGCTACACCTTC.

The chain carries TRBV2 and TRBJ1-1, with D possibly matching TRBD1 (6 bases). Trimming took off 7 bases at V and 4 bases at J, with 16 bases between the two ends. The CDR3 covers 14 residues. Germline V CDR1 and CDR2: SNHLY, FYNNEI. CDR3 sequence: CASISSRGGTEAFF. The CDR3 DNA follows: TGTGCCAGCATCTCTTCCAGGGGCGGCACTGAAGCTTTCTTT.

This clone came up a few times. The CDR3 region has the DNA TGTGCCAGCAGCTTAGCGCCAGGACAGGGTTCAAACACCATATATTTT. Translation: CASSLAPGQGSNTIYF. The chain employs TRBV7-6 and TRBJ1-3; 8 bases are a match to TRBD1. CDR3 length: 16 amino acids. The J segment lost 6 bases and the V segment lost 0 bases, leaving 7 bases of the junction unmatched. Germline V gene sequence: CDR1 SGHVS, CDR2 FNYEAQ.

The gene calls are TRBV5-1 and TRBJ1-1, with unresolved D. Trimming took 7 bases from V and 1 from J, leaving 11 bases between them. Per the germline V gene, CDR1 is SGHRS and CDR2 is YFSETQ. The CDR3 is made up of 13 amino acids. The CDR3 spells CASASRENTEAFF. The CDR3, as DNA: TGCGCCAGCGCAAGTAGGGAGAACACTGAAGCTTTCTTT.

This rearrangement joins TRBV24-1 to TRBJ2-3; no clear D. V lost 2 bases and J 2 bases, leaving 13 bases between the germline ends. This CDR3 has 16 residues. Germline CDR1 KGHDR, CDR2 SFDVKD. CDR3 loop: CATSDSRNSPTDTQYF. CDR3 DNA: TGTGCCACCAGTGATTCGCGCAACAGTCCCACAGATACGCAGTATTTT.

The genes are TRBV7-2 and TRBJ1-2, with unresolved D. The CDR3 extends over 14 amino acids. With 0 bases removed from V and 2 bases from J, the gap between germline ends came to 7 bases. Germline CDR1 is SGHTA and CDR2 is FQGNSA. The CDR3 spells CASSLASANYGYTF. CDR3 nucleotide sequence: TGTGCCAGCAGCTTAGCGTCAGCGAACTATGGCTACACCTTC.

The chain links TRBV6-5 to TRBJ1-6, with D perhaps TRBD1 (5 bases). V shed 0 bases and J shed 2 bases, with 8 bases lying between them. The CDR3 is 16 amino acids. Germline assignment: CDR1 MNHEY and CDR2 SVGAGI. CDR3 bases: TGTGCCAGCAGTTACTCGGGCAGGGCCTATAATTCACCCCTCCACTTT. As protein: CASSYSGRAYNSPLHF.